This T cell receptor (beta chain) was documented in a study of a mutant IDH1 vaccine in newly diagnosed glioma. Across the study: Vaccines were begun 4-6 weeks after radiotherapy alone, or with temozolomide cycles. Treated patients comprised about 60% males and roughly 40% females, mean age approximately 42 years.

Sample time point: week 23, last vaccination. Every single dose of the vaccine, 300 ug of mutant IDH1 20-mer peptide, came with topical imiquimod. Repertoires were generated with immunoSEQ multiplex PCR, while TCRdb's copy carries only in-frame clones and drops some. The sample consists of approximately 82,000 clones, almost 85% of them appearing once. V was clipped by 8 bases and J by 2 bases, with 7 bases between them. Germline CDR1 reads SNHLY; CDR2 reads FYNNEI. The CDR3 is 11 residues long. In the case of this clone: Its antigen remains unidentified.

The gene calls are TRBV2 and TRBJ2-7; D uncertain. Sequenced here: PBMCs, sampled from a glioma patient whose treatment included an IDH1 peptide vaccine. This receptor was identified in a man between 25 and 39 years old with glioma. Some clones in this sample may be carry-over from other donors' samples. For the CDR3, the DNA is TGTGCCAGCGCCGCGGCCTACGAGCAGTACTTC. Translating gives CASAAAYEQYF.